This T cell receptor (beta chain) was obtained from a study of graft-versus-host responses after intestinal transplantation. General observations from the study: Early declines in HvG clones that occurred post-transplant were associated with peak circulating GvH clone levels.

The V end was cut by 3 bases, the J end by 1 base, with 8 bases between. Germline V lookup: CDR1 SGHRS, CDR2 YFSETQ. The CDR3 has 14 residues. Sequenced by immunoSEQ multiplex PCR; TCRdb stores in-frame clones only, minus some. The sample yields about 29,000 clones, about 80% seen once. Both intraepithelial and lamina propria lymphocytes were released by processing graft tissue. Note on this clone: Its antigen is unidentified.

The receptor's source is a human patient who received an intestinal transplant, so some T cells may come from the graft donor. This specimen was ileum tissue, taken 98 days after intestinal transplantation. The genes are TRBV5-1 and TRBJ2-1; D may be TRBD2 (6 bases). DNA for the CDR3: TGCGCCAGCAGCTCCGGGACTTCCTACAATGAGCAGTTCTTC. It translates to CASSSGTSYNEQFF.